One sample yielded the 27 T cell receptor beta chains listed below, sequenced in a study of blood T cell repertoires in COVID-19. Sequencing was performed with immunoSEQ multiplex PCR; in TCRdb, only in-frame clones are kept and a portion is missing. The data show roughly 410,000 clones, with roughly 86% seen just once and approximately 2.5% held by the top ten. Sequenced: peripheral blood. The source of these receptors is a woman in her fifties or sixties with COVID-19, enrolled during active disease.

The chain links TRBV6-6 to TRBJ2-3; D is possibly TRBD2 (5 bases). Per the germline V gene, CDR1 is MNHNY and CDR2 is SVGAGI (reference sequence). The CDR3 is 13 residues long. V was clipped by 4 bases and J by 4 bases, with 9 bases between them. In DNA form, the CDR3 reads TGTGCCAGCAGTTGGGCAGCGGCAGATACGCAGTATTTT. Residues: CASSWAAADTQYF.

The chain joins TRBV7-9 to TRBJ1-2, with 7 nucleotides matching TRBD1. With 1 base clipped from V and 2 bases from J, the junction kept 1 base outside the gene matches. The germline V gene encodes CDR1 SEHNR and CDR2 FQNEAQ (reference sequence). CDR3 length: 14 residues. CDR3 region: CASSLDRGNYGYTF. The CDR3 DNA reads TGTGCCAGCAGCTTAGACAGGGGCAACTATGGCTACACCTTC.

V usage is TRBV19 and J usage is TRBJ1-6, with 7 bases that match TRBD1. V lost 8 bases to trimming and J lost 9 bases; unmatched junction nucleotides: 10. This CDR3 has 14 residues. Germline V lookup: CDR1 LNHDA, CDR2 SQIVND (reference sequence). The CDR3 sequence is CASAMGQTFSPLHF. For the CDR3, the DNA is TGTGCCAGTGCAATGGGACAGACCTTTTCACCCCTCCACTTT. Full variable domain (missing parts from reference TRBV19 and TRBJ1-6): DGGITQSPKYLFRKEGQNVTLSCEQNLNHDAMYWYRQDPGQGLRLIYYSQIVNDFQKGDIAEGYSVSREKKESFPLTVTSAQKNPTAFYLCASAMGQTFSPLHFGNGTRLTVT.

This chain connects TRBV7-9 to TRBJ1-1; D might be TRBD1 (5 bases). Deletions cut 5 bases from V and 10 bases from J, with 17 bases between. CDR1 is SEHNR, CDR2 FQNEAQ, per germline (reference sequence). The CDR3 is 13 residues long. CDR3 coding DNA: TGTGCCAGCAGCCCCACAGCGACCCAGGGAGCTTTCTTT. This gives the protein CASSPTATQGAFF.

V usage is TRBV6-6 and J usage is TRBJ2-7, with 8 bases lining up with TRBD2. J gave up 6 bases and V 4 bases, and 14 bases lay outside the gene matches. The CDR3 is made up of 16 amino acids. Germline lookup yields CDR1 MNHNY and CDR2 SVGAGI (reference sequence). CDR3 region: CASSSSRGAASSEQYF. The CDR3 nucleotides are TGTGCCAGCAGTTCCTCGCGGGGGGCGGCATCGTCCGAGCAGTACTTC.

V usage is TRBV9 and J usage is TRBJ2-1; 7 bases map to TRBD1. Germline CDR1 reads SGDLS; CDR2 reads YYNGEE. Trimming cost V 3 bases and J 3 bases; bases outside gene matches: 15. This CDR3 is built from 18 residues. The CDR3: CASSAGTAFSSYYNEQFF. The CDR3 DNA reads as TGTGCCAGCAGCGCTGGGACAGCCTTTTCTTCTTACTACAATGAGCAGTTCTTC.

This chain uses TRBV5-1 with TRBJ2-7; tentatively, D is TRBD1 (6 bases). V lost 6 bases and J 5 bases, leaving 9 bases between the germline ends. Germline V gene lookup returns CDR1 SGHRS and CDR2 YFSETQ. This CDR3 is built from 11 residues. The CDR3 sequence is CASKQGHEQYF. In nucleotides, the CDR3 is TGCGCCAGCAAGCAGGGGCACGAGCAGTACTTC.

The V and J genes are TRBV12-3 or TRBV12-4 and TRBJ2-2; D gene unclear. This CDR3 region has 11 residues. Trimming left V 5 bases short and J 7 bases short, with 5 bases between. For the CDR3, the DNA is TGTGCCAGCAGTCCGGGCGGGGAGCTGTTTTTT. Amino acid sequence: CASSPGGELFF.

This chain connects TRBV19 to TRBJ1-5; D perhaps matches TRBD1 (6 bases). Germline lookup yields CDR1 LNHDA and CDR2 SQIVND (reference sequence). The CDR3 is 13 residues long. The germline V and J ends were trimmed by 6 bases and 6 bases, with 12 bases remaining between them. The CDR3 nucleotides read TGTGCCAGTAGAACACAGGGTGGTCAGCCCCAGCATTTT. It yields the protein CASRTQGGQPQHF.

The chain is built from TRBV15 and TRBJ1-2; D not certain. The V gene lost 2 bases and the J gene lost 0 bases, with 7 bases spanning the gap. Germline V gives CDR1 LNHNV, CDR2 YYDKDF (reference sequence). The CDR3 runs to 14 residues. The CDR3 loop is CATSRKTANYGYTF. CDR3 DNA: TGTGCCACCAGCAGAAAAACAGCTAACTATGGCTACACCTTC.

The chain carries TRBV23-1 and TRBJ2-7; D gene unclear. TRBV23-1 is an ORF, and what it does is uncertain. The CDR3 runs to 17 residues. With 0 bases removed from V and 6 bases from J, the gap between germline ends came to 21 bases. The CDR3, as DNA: TGCGCCAGCAGTCAATCCTTTGGCCCACGCTCGACTCGCGAGCAGTACTTC. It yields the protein CASSQSFGPRSTREQYF.

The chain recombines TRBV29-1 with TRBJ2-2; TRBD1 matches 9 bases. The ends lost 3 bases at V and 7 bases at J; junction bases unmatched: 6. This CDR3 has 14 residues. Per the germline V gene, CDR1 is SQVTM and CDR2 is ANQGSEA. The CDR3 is CSVETTGGGGELFF. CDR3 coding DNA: TGCAGCGTTGAGACGACAGGGGGTGGCGGGGAGCTGTTTTTT.

The CDR3 loop reads CASSPGSDRVQVGYTF. The CDR3 DNA follows: TGTGCCAGCAGCCCCGGATCAGACAGGGTCCAGGTTGGCTACACCTTC. The V and J genes are TRBV5-6 and TRBJ1-2, with 7 bases lining up with TRBD1. J lost 7 bases, V lost 4 bases, and 16 bases had no gene match. Germline CDR1 SGHDT, CDR2 YYEEEE. This CDR3 contains 16 residues.

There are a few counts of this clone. For the CDR3, the DNA is TGCGCCAGCAGCTTGGCAGGGGGCGATGTATGGGAGACCCAGTACTTC. Amino acid sequence: CASSLAGGDVWETQYF. The J gene is TRBJ2-5, the V gene TRBV5-1; TRBD1 matches at 8 bases. The CDR3 is made up of 16 amino acids. Germline CDR1 and CDR2: SGHRS and YFSETQ. V shed 0 bases and J 5 bases; nucleotides not matched to a gene: 9.

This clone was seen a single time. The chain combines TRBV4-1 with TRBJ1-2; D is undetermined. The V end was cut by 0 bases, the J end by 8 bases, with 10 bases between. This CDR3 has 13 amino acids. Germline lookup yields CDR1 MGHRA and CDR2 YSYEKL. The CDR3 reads CASSQDLGAGYTF. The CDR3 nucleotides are TGCGCCAGCAGCCAAGATCTAGGTGCAGGCTACACCTTC.

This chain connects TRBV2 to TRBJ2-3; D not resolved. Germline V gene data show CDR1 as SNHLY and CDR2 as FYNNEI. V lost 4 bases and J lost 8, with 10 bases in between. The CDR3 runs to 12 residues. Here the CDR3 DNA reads TGTGCCAGCAGTGTGCAGTCTGCTACGCAGTATTTT. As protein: CASSVQSATQYF.

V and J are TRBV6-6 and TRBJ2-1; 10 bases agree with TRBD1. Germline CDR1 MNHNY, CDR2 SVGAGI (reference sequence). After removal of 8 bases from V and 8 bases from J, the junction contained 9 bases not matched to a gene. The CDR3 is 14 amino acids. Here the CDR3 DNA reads TGTGCCAGCTACTCGGGACAGGGGATGTATGAGCAGTTCTTC. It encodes CASYSGQGMYEQFF.

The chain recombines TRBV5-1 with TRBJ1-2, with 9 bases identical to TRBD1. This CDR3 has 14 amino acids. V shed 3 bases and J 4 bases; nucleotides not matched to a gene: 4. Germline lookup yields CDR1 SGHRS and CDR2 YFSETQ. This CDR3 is CASSWTGEIYGYTF. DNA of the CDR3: TGCGCCAGCAGCTGGACAGGGGAGATCTATGGCTACACCTTC. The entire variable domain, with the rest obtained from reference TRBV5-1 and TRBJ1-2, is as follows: KAGVTQTPRYLIKTRGQQVTLSCSPISGHRSVSWYQQTPGQGLQFLFEYFSETQRNKGNFPGRFSGRQFSNSRSEMNVSTLELGDSALYLCASSWTGEIYGYTFGSGTRLTVV.

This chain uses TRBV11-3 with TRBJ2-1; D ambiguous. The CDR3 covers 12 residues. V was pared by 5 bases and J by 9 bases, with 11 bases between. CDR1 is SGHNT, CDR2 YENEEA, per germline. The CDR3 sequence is CASSPRGGEQFF. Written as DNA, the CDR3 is TGTGCCAGCAGCCCTAGAGGTGGTGAGCAGTTCTTC.

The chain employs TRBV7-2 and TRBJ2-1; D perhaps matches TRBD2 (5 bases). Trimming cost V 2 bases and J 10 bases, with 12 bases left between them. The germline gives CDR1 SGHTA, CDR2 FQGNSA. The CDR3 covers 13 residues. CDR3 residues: CASSLWPSPEQFF. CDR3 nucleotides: TGTGCCAGCAGCTTATGGCCTAGCCCAGAGCAGTTCTTC.

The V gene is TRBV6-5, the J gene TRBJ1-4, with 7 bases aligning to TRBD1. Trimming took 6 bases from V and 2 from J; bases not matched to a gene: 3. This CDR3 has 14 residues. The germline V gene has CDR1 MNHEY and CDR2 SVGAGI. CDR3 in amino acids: CASRSQGTNEKLFF. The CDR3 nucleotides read TGTGCCAGCAGATCACAGGGGACTAATGAAAAACTGTTTTTT.

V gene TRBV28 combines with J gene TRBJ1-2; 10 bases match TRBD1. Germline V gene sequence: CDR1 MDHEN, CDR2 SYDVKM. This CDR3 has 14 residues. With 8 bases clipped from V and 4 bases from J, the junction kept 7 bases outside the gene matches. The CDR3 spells CASARGQGSYGYTF. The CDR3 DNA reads TGTGCCAGCGCTCGGGGACAGGGGAGCTATGGCTACACCTTC.

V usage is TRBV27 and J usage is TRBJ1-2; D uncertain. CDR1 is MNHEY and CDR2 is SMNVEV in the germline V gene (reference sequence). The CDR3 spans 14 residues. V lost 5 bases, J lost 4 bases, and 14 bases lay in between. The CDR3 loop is CASSPRPEGYGYTF. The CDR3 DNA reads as TGTGCCAGCAGTCCCCGCCCAGAGGGCTATGGCTACACCTTC.

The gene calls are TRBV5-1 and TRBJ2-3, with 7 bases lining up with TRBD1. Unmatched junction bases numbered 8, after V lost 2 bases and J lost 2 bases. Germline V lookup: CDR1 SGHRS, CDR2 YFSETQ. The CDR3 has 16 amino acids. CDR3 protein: CASSFTGTAITDTQYF. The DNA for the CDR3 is TGCGCCAGCAGCTTTACCGGGACAGCGATCACAGATACGCAGTATTTT.

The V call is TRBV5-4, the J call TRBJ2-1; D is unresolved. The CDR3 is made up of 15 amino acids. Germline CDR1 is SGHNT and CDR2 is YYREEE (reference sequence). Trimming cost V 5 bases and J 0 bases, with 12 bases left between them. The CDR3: CASRAPGFSYNEQFF. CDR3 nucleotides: TGTGCCAGCAGGGCGCCGGGTTTCTCCTACAATGAGCAGTTCTTC.

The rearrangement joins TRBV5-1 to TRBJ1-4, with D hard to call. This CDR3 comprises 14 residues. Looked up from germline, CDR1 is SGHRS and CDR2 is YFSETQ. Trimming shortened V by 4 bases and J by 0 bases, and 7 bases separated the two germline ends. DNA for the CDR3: TGCGCCAGCAGCGATACAGCAACTAATGAAAAACTGTTTTTT. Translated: CASSDTATNEKLFF.

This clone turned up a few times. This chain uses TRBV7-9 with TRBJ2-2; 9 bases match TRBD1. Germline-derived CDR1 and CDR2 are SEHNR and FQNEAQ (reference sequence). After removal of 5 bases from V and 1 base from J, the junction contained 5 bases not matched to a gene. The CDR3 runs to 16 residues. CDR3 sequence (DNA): TGTGCCAGCAGCCCAGGGGACAGGGAGAACACCGGGGAGCTGTTTTTT. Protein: CASSPGDRENTGELFF.